The 6 T cell receptor beta chains in this list originate from one sample, sequenced in a study of T cells in Graves' hyperthyroidism and ophthalmopathy (dated 2019 in TCRdb). Receptor amplification or capture employed multiplex PCR. For sequencing, an Illumina HiSeq 2000 was employed. Amplification of TCR beta CDR3 regions was carried out from RNA transcripts. The first round of RT-PCR for the TCR CDR3 was performed with the HTBI primer set and the Qiagen OneStep RT-PCR kit. The public reads were run again by TCRdb, first through fastp at Q25 and then through MiXCR, and only productive beta chains were kept. Rows are unified per CDR3 protein, each entry keeping the most common DNA and genes. This sample has approximately 360,000 distinct CDR3 sequences in its table, and around 14% of those were observed once. Of the sample, about 30% falls within the top ten clones. Sequenced material: blood. These receptors were obtained from a woman aged 18-35 years with Graves' hyperthyroidism that later progressed to Graves' ophthalmopathy.

There are a few counts of this clonotype. CDR3 sequence: CAISSGRAEREQYF. Here the CDR3 DNA reads TGTGCCATCAGTAGCGGGAGGGCCGAAAGGGAGCAGTACTTC. The gene calls are TRBV10-3 and TRBJ2-7; 10 bases match TRBD2. V was clipped by 5 bases and J by 7 bases; unmatched bases: 8. Germline lookup yields CDR1 ENHRY and CDR2 SYGVKD. This CDR3 spans 14 amino acids.

For this clonotype: A much larger clone lies one base from this, so it may be a read error. V is TRBV2 and J is TRBJ2-6; 9 bases agree with TRBD1. This CDR3 comprises 17 residues. Germline V CDR1 and CDR2: SNHLY, FYNNEI. The CDR3 is CASLVQGASSGADVLTF. CDR3 coding DNA: TGTGCCAGCTTAGTACAGGGGGCTTCCTCTGGGGCCGACGTCCTGACTTTC.

The V call is TRBV6-1, the J call TRBJ1-6; D possibly corresponds to TRBD1 (5 bases). Germline CDR1 is MNHNS and CDR2 is SASEGT. The CDR3 contains 15 residues. V lost 0 bases and J lost 6, with 9 bases in between. Here the CDR3 DNA reads TGTGCCAGCAGTGAAGCTAACAGGTTTAATTCACCCCTCCACTTT. Its translation: CASSEANRFNSPLHF.

This clonotype was recorded a few times. The V gene is TRBV6-1, the J gene TRBJ2-5; tentative D call: TRBD2 (6 bases). V was cut by 3 bases and J by 5 bases, with 13 bases left in between. CDR1 is MNHNS, CDR2 SASEGT, per germline. The CDR3 loop spans 14 amino acids. The CDR3 loop reads CASSDALAPETQYF. The DNA of the CDR3 is TGTGCCAGCAGTGACGCACTAGCCCCGGAGACCCAGTACTTC.

About this clonotype: A read error may be the cause here, since a much bigger clone is one base away. The chain carries TRBV2 and TRBJ1-6; TRBD1 might be the D (6 bases). This CDR3 has 14 residues. Per the germline V gene, CDR1 is SNHLY and CDR2 is FYNNEI. The DNA for the CDR3 is TGTGCCAGCAGCGAACAGGTCCCGGGGGCACCCTTCCACTTT. Protein sequence: CASSEQVPGAPFHF. The variable domain in full, with the rest retrieved from reference TRBV2 and TRBJ1-6, is EPEVTQTPSHQVTQMGQEVILRCVPISNHLYFYWYRQILGQKVEFLVSFYNNEISEKSEIFDDQFSVERPDGSNFTLKIRSTKLEDSAMYFCASSEQVPGAPFHFGNGTRLTVT.

The table lists this clonotype with many counts. The J gene is TRBJ2-7, the V gene TRBV10-3, with 10 bases identical to TRBD2. Germline CDR1 and CDR2: ENHRY and SYGVKD. Trimming took 6 bases from V and 5 from J; bases not matched to a gene: 13. This CDR3 spans 16 amino acids. The CDR3 reads CAIRPSGRAFVDEQYF. CDR3 nucleotide sequence: TGTGCCATCAGACCCAGCGGGAGGGCCTTCGTGGACGAGCAGTACTTC.